This is a list of T cell receptor beta chains from one sample in a study of blood T cell repertoires in COVID-19. Sequenced by immunoSEQ multiplex PCR; TCRdb stores in-frame clones only, minus some. This table holds about 250,000 clones, around nine tenths found once. Sequenced input: peripheral blood. Receptors were obtained from a woman aged 55 to 70 who had recovered from COVID-19. Each CDR3 is given with its conserved first and last residue. The order of the fields is CDR3 protein, J gene, V gene.

cdr3_aa: CASSRGPGTEAFF
j_call: TRBJ1-1
v_call: TRBV19

cdr3_aa: CASSQDWTGAYQPQHF
j_call: TRBJ1-5
v_call: TRBV4-1

cdr3_aa: CASSASSLEAFF
j_call: TRBJ1-1
v_call: TRBV7-9

cdr3_aa: CASSEIRTGLWETQYF
j_call: TRBJ2-5
v_call: TRBV2

cdr3_aa: CASSSEETQYF
j_call: TRBJ2-5
v_call: TRBV11-2

cdr3_aa: CASSFISGTYEQYF
j_call: TRBJ2-7
v_call: TRBV5-1

cdr3_aa: CASSPAGDLNTEAFF
j_call: TRBJ1-1
v_call: TRBV18

cdr3_aa: CASRRPGGREQKNTEAFF
j_call: TRBJ1-1
v_call: TRBV2

cdr3_aa: CASSWRTEPGELFF
j_call: TRBJ2-2
v_call: TRBV5-4

cdr3_aa: CASNAGAQETQYF
j_call: TRBJ2-5
v_call: TRBV11-2

cdr3_aa: CASSPEPSRGNEKLFF
j_call: TRBJ1-4
v_call: TRBV3-1/TRBV3-2

cdr3_aa: CASRPTGINQPQHF
j_call: TRBJ1-5
v_call: TRBV28

cdr3_aa: CASSWVTGRETEAFF
j_call: TRBJ1-1
v_call: TRBV5-6

cdr3_aa: CASRGGVNEKLFF
j_call: TRBJ1-4
v_call: TRBV19

cdr3_aa: CASSLTGGINYGYTF
j_call: TRBJ1-2
v_call: TRBV28

cdr3_aa: CASSPAPALNEKLFF
j_call: TRBJ1-4
v_call: TRBV6-5

cdr3_aa: CASSNAQRGWYEQYF
j_call: TRBJ2-7
v_call: TRBV6-5

cdr3_aa: CASSLGLEEAGELFF
j_call: TRBJ2-2
v_call: TRBV7-2

cdr3_aa: CASSLLGFGGVNEKLFF
j_call: TRBJ1-4
v_call: TRBV27

cdr3_aa: CASSPLGGGTYEQYF
j_call: TRBJ2-7
v_call: TRBV5-1

cdr3_aa: CASELNTEAFF
j_call: TRBJ1-1
v_call: TRBV7-2

cdr3_aa: CSVRQGENSPLHF
j_call: TRBJ1-6
v_call: TRBV29-1

cdr3_aa: CASSYMVFQGTLHF
j_call: TRBJ1-6
v_call: TRBV6-5

cdr3_aa: CASSSRLAGGGEQFF
j_call: TRBJ2-1
v_call: TRBV14

cdr3_aa: CASSAGLAKNIQYF
j_call: TRBJ2-4
v_call: TRBV5-5

cdr3_aa: CASRPTSGGVDEQFF
j_call: TRBJ2-1
v_call: TRBV5-4

cdr3_aa: CASSSWTSGPYDEQFF
j_call: TRBJ2-1
v_call: TRBV7-9

cdr3_aa: CASSSQQGLGEQYF
j_call: TRBJ2-7
v_call: TRBV7-2

cdr3_aa: CAIGPVQGAQNTEAFF
j_call: TRBJ1-1
v_call: TRBV2

cdr3_aa: CASSRGLNSPLHF
j_call: TRBJ1-6
v_call: TRBV6-5

cdr3_aa: CASSLQGGNQPQHF
j_call: TRBJ1-5
v_call: TRBV7-2

cdr3_aa: CASSPRTGGGYSPLHF
j_call: TRBJ1-6
v_call: TRBV9

cdr3_aa: CASSYGYSPSTDTQYF
j_call: TRBJ2-3
v_call: TRBV6-6

cdr3_aa: CASSSGYGYTF
j_call: TRBJ1-2
v_call: TRBV28

cdr3_aa: CASTYSGQLATEAFF
j_call: TRBJ1-1
v_call: TRBV7-2

cdr3_aa: CASSALFSPPEQGGYGYTF
j_call: TRBJ1-2
v_call: TRBV21-1

cdr3_aa: CASRGLAGVNEQFF
j_call: TRBJ2-1
v_call: TRBV2

cdr3_aa: CASSQKDRVSSPLHF
j_call: TRBJ1-6
v_call: TRBV4-2

cdr3_aa: CASEKGQHHPVYGYTF
j_call: TRBJ1-2
v_call: TRBV5-6

cdr3_aa: CASSRDRRQGGYTF
j_call: TRBJ1-2
v_call: TRBV3-1/TRBV3-2

cdr3_aa: CASSLEAGGKSYEQYF
j_call: TRBJ2-7
v_call: TRBV5-4

cdr3_aa: CASSRAAGASGNTIYF
j_call: TRBJ1-3
v_call: TRBV7-8

cdr3_aa: CASTPGTATYEQYF
j_call: TRBJ2-7
v_call: TRBV6-5

cdr3_aa: CASSPSPTGAGELFF
j_call: TRBJ2-2
v_call: TRBV3-1/TRBV3-2

cdr3_aa: CASSVDAGTVDYNSPLHF
j_call: TRBJ1-6
v_call: TRBV9

cdr3_aa: CATSGGVSYEQYF
j_call: TRBJ2-7
v_call: TRBV10-3

cdr3_aa: CASSPEIRVLYNEQFF
j_call: TRBJ2-1
v_call: TRBV11-2

cdr3_aa: CASSDRGHHSYNSPLHF
j_call: TRBJ1-6
v_call: TRBV6-2/TRBV6-3

cdr3_aa: CASSTKTGSSYNSPLHF
j_call: TRBJ1-6
v_call: TRBV5-1

cdr3_aa: CAIKPTGNTEAFF
j_call: TRBJ1-1
v_call: TRBV10-3

cdr3_aa: CASSAVLHGYTF
j_call: TRBJ1-2
v_call: TRBV2

cdr3_aa: CASSPGTGYEKLFF
j_call: TRBJ1-4
v_call: TRBV5-1

cdr3_aa: CASSKLLAGPINTDTQYF
j_call: TRBJ2-3
v_call: TRBV21-1

cdr3_aa: CASSLLGGGRETQYF
j_call: TRBJ2-5
v_call: TRBV4-2

cdr3_aa: CSVEEYTSQGRGYTF
j_call: TRBJ1-2
v_call: TRBV29-1

cdr3_aa: CASSSQQGSTDTQYF
j_call: TRBJ2-3
v_call: TRBV6-6

cdr3_aa: CASSDASGVQKLFF
j_call: TRBJ1-4
v_call: TRBV4-2

cdr3_aa: CASSLVGLNQETQYF
j_call: TRBJ2-5
v_call: TRBV7-2

cdr3_aa: CALGTSGGPGDTQYF
j_call: TRBJ2-3
v_call: TRBV10-3

cdr3_aa: CASSLELDIGIQYF
j_call: TRBJ2-4
v_call: TRBV5-5